This note documents a single TCR beta chain sequence. The clone's antigen remains unknown. From each donor, a roughly 2.5 ml peripheral blood sample was drawn into PAXgene tubes and stored at -80 degrees C. Without T cell sorting, total RNA was isolated from whole blood using the PAXgene blood miRNA kit on an automated QIAcube. Peripheral blood from monozygotic twin pairs concordant or discordant for inflammatory bowel disease was subjected to deep TCRalpha and TCRbeta repertoire profiling with unique molecular barcoding. Smoking habits were recorded for all twin pairs, and individuals were classified as current, former or never smokers. The sample originates from a study of monozygotic twins with inflammatory bowel disease (dated by TCRdb to about 2019). In terms of the full investigation: The full study comprised 30 or so monozygotic twin pairs: nine German pairs (four IBD-concordant, five IBD-discordant) and 19 IBD-discordant Danish pairs. Disease-associated traits were sought mainly through comparisons between IBD patients and their genetically identical healthy co-twins within discordant pairs. Each individual had, on average, about 151 000 unique TCRalpha sequences and 181 000 unique TCRbeta sequences available for analysis. On the study overall, not on this receptor specifically: The results gave no support for a single strong signal or clonotype linked to IBD. TCRbeta repertoire diversity, by inverse Simpson index, was decreased in IBD patients compared with their healthy co-twins. No difference in repertoire similarity was observed between concordant and discordant twins, possibly owing to limited statistical power. Different T cell subtypes could not be distinguished in the analysis. Because patients received different immunosuppressive treatments, the repertoires may have picked up extra background noise and variability between individuals. Fewer clonotypes were shared with other individuals by IBD patients than by healthy twins, most markedly in patients showing signs of disease activity.

The library was produced with 5' RACE. Preparation of each TCR library used roughly 3.5 ug of total RNA. For each sample, cDNA synthesis was carried out in eight separate reactions using SMARTScribe reverse transcriptase. During cDNA synthesis, template switching was used to introduce unique molecular identifiers that contained a 6-nucleotide sample barcode. Amplification of TCRalpha and TCRbeta cDNA involved two nested PCRs of approximately 17 and 9 cycles, and each PCR was followed by bead purification. Before amplification, the cDNA was both treated with uracil DNA-glycosylase and purified with the QIAquick PCR purification kit. In the second PCR, Illumina TruSeq-compatible adapters and sample-specific barcodes were added. TapeStation and Qubit were used to check library quality and concentration, and approximately 5 ng of each library went into the pool. The pooled libraries were sequenced with 2 x 100 bp reads and custom sequencing primers on an Illumina HiSeq2500 single-index Rapid Run. The study's processing was this. MiGEC version 1.2.6 was used for UMI-based consensus assembly to correct PCR and sequencing errors. MiXCR version 2.1.1 handled V(D)J alignment, clonotype assembly and CDR3 extraction. To normalise gene usage, clonotype sharing and MAIT/NKT TCR abundance, the analysis used the top 1000, 10 000 and 20 000 clonotypes per sample. Diversity was computed as the inverse Simpson index with the vegan R package after downsampling to 27 000 UMIs. Paired Mann-Whitney U tests were applied to discordant twin pairs, and Benjamini-Hochberg correction was used for multiple testing. The reads, reprocessed by TCRdb, yield one row per CDR3 protein sequence and no DNA. The V and J calls were determined by TCRdb, not by the authors. For this sample, the table gives under 150,000 distinct CDR3 sequences. The leading ten clones occupy approximately 2.5% of the sample.

The germline V gene encodes CDR1 SGHNT and CDR2 YYREEE (reference sequence). The CDR3 runs 15 amino acids, cysteine and phenylalanine included. This entry has no DNA. Sequencing was performed on blood. The chain is made from TRBV5-4 and TRBJ1-4. The sequence came from a human donor with ulcerative colitis or Crohn's disease, or a healthy co-twin of an affected twin (not recorded which). The CDR3 sequence is CASSLATAYNEKLFF. Beyond the CDR3, the reference TRBV5-4 and TRBJ1-4 genes provide the residues; the full variable domain reads: ETGVTQSPTHLIKTRGQQVTLRCSSQSGHNTVSWYQQALGQGPQFIFQYYREEENGRGNFPPRFSGLQFPNYSSELNVNALELDDSALYLCASSLATAYNEKLFFGSGTQLSVL.